The 24 T cell receptor beta chains reported below all come from one sample, sequenced in a study of shared clonotypes between healthy human individuals (TCRdb year 2020). Library generation was performed with the immunoSEQ multiplex PCR assay. Imported from immuneACCESS, the table was reduced by TCRdb to in-frame sequences with V and J called. These copies leave out some clones; in studies compared against another copy, an unresolved V gene accounts for under half, and the cause of the remainder is not known. The sample table shows nearly 2 million clones, and just under 95% are seen once. The ten largest clones add up to roughly 1% of the sample. CD8 naive samples were obtained by positive selection for CCR7 among CD45RO-negative cells, yielding a CD45RA+CCR7+ population from which TemRA cells were excluded. The specimen was naive CD8+ T cells sorted from blood. The cell subset or site tag for this specimen amounts to: CD45RA+CCR7+. Source of these receptors: a man younger than 35 in good health.

The chain uses TRBV7-9 and TRBJ2-1; D unresolved. V gave up 4 bases and J gave up 6 bases, with 10 bases separating them. This CDR3 is built from 13 residues. Germline V gene sequence: CDR1 SEHNR, CDR2 FQNEAQ (reference sequence). The CDR3 bases are TGTGCCAGCAGCTCAGAGGACCCCAATGAGCAGTTCTTC. It specifies CASSSEDPNEQFF.

This chain joins TRBV7-9 and TRBJ2-7; 9 nucleotides match TRBD1. Germline values: CDR1 SEHNR, CDR2 FQNEAQ (reference sequence). There are 15 residues in the CDR3. V lost 5 bases and J lost 2; bases outside the gene matches: 7. CDR3 in DNA: TGTGCCAGCAGCCCCGGGACAGGGCCCACCTACGAGCAGTACTTC. Translation gives CASSPGTGPTYEQYF. Drawing the rest from reference TRBV7-9 and TRBJ2-7, the complete variable domain is DTGVSQNPRHKITKRGQNVTFRCDPISEHNRLYWYRQTLGQGPEFLTYFQNEAQLEKSRLLSDRFSAERPKGSFSTLEIQRTEQGDSAMYLCASSPGTGPTYEQYFGPGTRLTVT.

The chain employs TRBV30 and TRBJ2-3, with 8 positions matching TRBD2. V was clipped by 5 bases and J by 1 base; unmatched bases: 14. Germline CDR1 GTSNPN, CDR2 SVGIG (reference sequence). The CDR3 consists of 17 residues. The chain's CDR3 is CAWDTIHSGARTDTQYF. The CDR3, as DNA: TGTGCCTGGGACACTATTCATAGCGGGGCGCGCACAGATACGCAGTATTTT.

This chain links TRBV7-8 with TRBJ2-7; unclear D gene. CDR3 length: 13 amino acids. V lost 0 bases, J lost 4 bases, and 7 bases lay in between. Germline V gene lookup returns CDR1 SGHVS and CDR2 FQNEAQ. The CDR3, as DNA: TGTGCCAGCAGCTTAGCCGCGAGTTACGAGCAGTACTTC. It encodes CASSLAASYEQYF.

The CDR3 region has the DNA TGTGCCAGCAGCTTAGAGGCTAGCCAAGAGACCCAGTACTTC. Its translation is CASSLEASQETQYF. V and J are TRBV13 and TRBJ2-5; D is undetermined. This CDR3 region has 14 residues. The V and J ends lost 1 base and 1 base respectively, with 7 bases between them. Germline V lookup: CDR1 PRHDT, CDR2 FYEKMQ (reference sequence).

This chain joins TRBV27 and TRBJ2-1; TRBD2 aligns across 10 bases. CDR1 and CDR2 (germline): MNHEY, SMNVEV (reference sequence). The CDR3 sequence is 14 residues long. Germline trimming cut 1 base from V and 8 bases from J; bases unmatched to any gene: 2. The CDR3 region is CASSLWGTSDEQFF. The CDR3 DNA sequence: TGTGCCAGCAGTTTATGGGGGACTAGCGATGAGCAGTTCTTC.

The gene calls are TRBV6-6 and TRBJ2-1; TRBD2 aligns across 9 bases. The CDR3 extends over 16 amino acids. V shed 1 base, J shed 4 bases, and the junction held 5 bases outside the gene matches. Germline CDR1 is MNHNY and CDR2 is SVGAGI (reference sequence). Written as DNA, the CDR3 is TGTGCCAGCAGTTACTTGGCAGCGGGGGGATACAATGAGCAGTTCTTC. It encodes CASSYLAAGGYNEQFF.

In DNA form, the CDR3 reads TGCGCCAGCAGCCAAGTATCTAGCGGGAGTGGAGGCGCCGGGGAGCTGTTTTTT. Residues: CASSQVSSGSGGAGELFF. The chain couples TRBV4-3 to TRBJ2-2, with 10 bases fitting TRBD2. The CDR3 has 18 amino acids. Germline V gives CDR1 LGHNA, CDR2 YSLEER. The V gene end was trimmed by 1 base and the J gene end by 6 bases; junction bases not matched to a gene: 11.

For this clone: Other nucleotide sequences from this sample produce the same CDR3. The chain carries TRBV27 and TRBJ2-1; 9 bases agree with TRBD2. The CDR3 has 15 residues. Germline V gives CDR1 MNHEY, CDR2 SMNVEV (reference sequence). V lost 2 bases, J lost 2 bases, and 1 base stayed unmatched. The DNA for the CDR3 is TGTGCCAGCAGTTTAGGCGGGAGGGCCTACAATGAGCAGTTCTTC. The encoded protein is CASSLGGRAYNEQFF.

This clone has just one count. The same CDR3 also results from other DNA sequences found in this sample. The chain carries TRBV29-1 and TRBJ2-7; TRBD1 aligns across 11 bases. The length of the CDR3 is 14 residues. With V trimmed by 6 bases and J by 4 bases, 8 bases remained unmatched. Per the germline V gene, CDR1 is SQVTM and CDR2 is ANQGSEA. The chain's CDR3 is CSVVGTGGGYEQYF. The CDR3, as DNA: TGCAGCGTCGTTGGGACAGGGGGAGGGTACGAGCAGTACTTC.

The chain combines TRBV29-1 with TRBJ2-1, with D possibly being TRBD2 (7 bases). The CDR3 extends over 12 amino acids. Between the trimmed V and J ends, which lost 7 bases and 7 bases, there was a span of 14 bases. Germline V gives CDR1 SQVTM, CDR2 ANQGSEA. DNA for the CDR3: TGCAGCGCTGGGGGGGCAGGGAATGAGCAGTTCTTC. Translating it yields CSAGGAGNEQFF.

Concerning this clone: Other DNA sequences within the sample encode an identical CDR3. The chain carries TRBV11-2 and TRBJ2-7, with 7 nucleotides matching TRBD2. Germline CDR1 reads SGHAT; CDR2 reads FQNNGV. The CDR3 has 13 amino acids. Unmatched junction bases numbered 0, after V lost 3 bases and J lost 1 base. The CDR3 reads CASSLGGSYEQYF. The CDR3 DNA is TGTGCCAGCAGCTTGGGGGGGTCCTACGAGCAGTACTTC.

Worth noting for this clone: Other nucleotide sequences in the sample specify the same CDR3. This rearrangement joins TRBV19 to TRBJ1-1, with D tentatively TRBD1 (6 bases). There are 12 residues in the CDR3. Looked up from germline, CDR1 is LNHDA and CDR2 is SQIVND (reference sequence). Trimming shortened V by 11 bases and J by 4 bases, and 14 bases separated the two germline ends. CDR3 loop: CASSRGVTEAFF. DNA of the CDR3: TGTGCCTCATCCAGGGGCGTCACTGAAGCTTTCTTT.

The gene calls are TRBV4-1 and TRBJ2-1; D gene uncertain. The germline gives CDR1 MGHRA, CDR2 YSYEKL. This CDR3 contains 13 residues. V shed 4 bases and J shed 3 bases, with 7 bases lying between them. The CDR3 here is CASSLPSYNEQFF. Here the CDR3 DNA reads TGCGCCAGCAGCCTCCCCAGCTACAATGAGCAGTTCTTC.

The table lists this clone with a count of one. This chain joins TRBV4-1 and TRBJ1-5; no firm D call. Germline assignment: CDR1 MGHRA and CDR2 YSYEKL. V was pared by 3 bases and J by 7 bases, with 13 bases between. CDR3 length: 14 residues. The CDR3 DNA sequence: TGCGCCAGCAGCCACGTGGATGGTTTGCAGCCCCAGCATTTT. Translation: CASSHVDGLQPQHF.

The V gene is TRBV28, the J gene TRBJ2-7; 10 bases are shared with TRBD1. The V and J ends lost 5 bases and 3 bases, in that order; junction bases with no gene match: 7. Germline-derived CDR1 and CDR2 are MDHEN and SYDVKM. The CDR3 is made up of 15 amino acids. The CDR3 DNA follows: TGTGCCAGCAGTCCCCCGGGACAGGGGAACTACGAGCAGTACTTC. Translated, it gives CASSPPGQGNYEQYF. The whole variable domain, filled in from reference TRBV28 and TRBJ2-7, reads DVKVTQSSRYLVKRTGEKVFLECVQDMDHENMFWYRQDPGLGLRLIYFSYDVKMKEKGDIPEGYSVSREKKERFSLILESASTNQTSMYLCASSPPGQGNYEQYFGPGTRLTVT.

V and J are TRBV13 and TRBJ2-2; tentatively, D is TRBD2 (6 bases). V was cut by 1 base and J by 6 bases, with 12 bases left in between. CDR1 is PRHDT, CDR2 FYEKMQ, per germline (reference sequence). The CDR3 is made up of 15 amino acids. The CDR3 sequence: CASSLVGGEAGELFF. The CDR3 DNA reads as TGTGCCAGCAGCTTAGTAGGCGGGGAAGCCGGGGAGCTGTTTTTT.

CDR3 in amino acids: CASSFGAATGVHEQYF. In DNA form, the CDR3 reads TGTGCCAGCAGTTTTGGGGCCGCGACAGGGGTGCACGAGCAGTACTTC. The V call is TRBV27, the J call TRBJ2-7; 8 positions agree with TRBD1. The CDR3 runs to 16 residues. Looked up from germline, CDR1 is MNHEY and CDR2 is SMNVEV (reference sequence). V shed 3 bases and J 5 bases; nucleotides not matched to a gene: 12.

Comments on this clone: Additional DNA sequences in this sample encode the identical CDR3. The gene calls are TRBV27 and TRBJ2-7; the D is unclear. From germline, CDR1 is MNHEY and CDR2 SMNVEV (reference sequence). The CDR3 sequence is 13 residues long. V gave up 3 bases and J gave up 4 bases, with 10 bases separating them. The CDR3 coding sequence is TGTGCCAGCAGTTTCGGTAGGGCATACGAGCAGTACTTC. It translates to CASSFGRAYEQYF.

This chain uses TRBV27 with TRBJ1-1, with TRBD1 as a possible D gene (5 bases). The V gene's germline CDR1 is MNHEY and CDR2 SMNVEV (reference sequence). The CDR3 has 13 residues. V was pared by 0 bases and J by 11 bases, with 13 bases between. CDR3 in amino acids: CASSLSGAARAFF. The CDR3 DNA sequence: TGTGCCAGCAGTTTATCCGGGGCCGCCCGGGCTTTCTTT.

The chain is built from TRBV9 and TRBJ2-3; 9 nucleotides align to TRBD2. This CDR3 is built from 16 residues. Germline V gene lookup returns CDR1 SGDLS and CDR2 YYNGEE. After removal of 4 bases from V and 0 bases from J, the junction contained 6 bases not matched to a gene. DNA for the CDR3: TGTGCCAGCAGCAACCCGACTAGCGGTAGCACAGATACGCAGTATTTT. The encoded protein is CASSNPTSGSTDTQYF.

J is TRBJ1-3 and V is TRBV23-1; 10 positions match TRBD1. TRBV23-1 is labeled an ORF, and its function is uncertain. V lost 6 bases and J lost 0; bases outside the gene matches: 14. This CDR3 is built from 19 residues. The CDR3: CASSPGQGFVKSSGNTIYF. In nucleotides, the CDR3 is TGCGCCAGCAGCCCGGGACAGGGGTTCGTAAAGTCCTCTGGAAACACCATATATTTT.

The chain combines TRBV4-1 with TRBJ2-1; the match to TRBD2 covers 11 bases. V lost 6 bases and J lost 4; bases outside the gene matches: 11. Germline lookup yields CDR1 MGHRA and CDR2 YSYEKL. There are 17 residues in the CDR3. CDR3 nucleotide sequence: TGCGCCAGCAGTCCGGGACTAGCGGACAGATATTACAATGAGCAGTTCTTC. Amino acid sequence: CASSPGLADRYYNEQFF.

This clone was picked up one time. CDR3 sequence: CASSELEAIYGYTF. DNA for the CDR3: TGTGCCAGCAGTGAATTAGAAGCTATCTATGGCTACACCTTC. J is TRBJ1-2 and V is TRBV6-1; D gene ambiguous. CDR1 is MNHNS and CDR2 is SASEGT in the germline V gene. The CDR3 totals 14 residues. Deletions cut 2 bases from V and 4 bases from J, with 11 bases between.